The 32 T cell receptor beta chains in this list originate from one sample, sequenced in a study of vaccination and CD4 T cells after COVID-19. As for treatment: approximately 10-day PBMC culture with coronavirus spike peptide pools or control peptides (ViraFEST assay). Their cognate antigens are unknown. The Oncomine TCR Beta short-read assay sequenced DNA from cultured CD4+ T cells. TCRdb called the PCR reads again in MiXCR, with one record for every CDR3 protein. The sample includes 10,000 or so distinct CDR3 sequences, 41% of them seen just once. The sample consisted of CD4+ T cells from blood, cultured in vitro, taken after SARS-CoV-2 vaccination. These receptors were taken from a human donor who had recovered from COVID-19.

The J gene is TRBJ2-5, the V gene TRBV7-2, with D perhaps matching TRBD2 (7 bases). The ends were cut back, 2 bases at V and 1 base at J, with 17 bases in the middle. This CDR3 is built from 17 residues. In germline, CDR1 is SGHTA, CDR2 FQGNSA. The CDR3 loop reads CASSLISGGPAQETQYF. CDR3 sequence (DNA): TGTGCCAGCAGCTTAATTTCCGGGGGGCCAGCCCAAGAGACCCAGTACTTC. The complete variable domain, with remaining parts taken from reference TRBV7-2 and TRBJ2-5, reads GAGVSQSPSNKVTEKGKDVELRCDPISGHTALYWYRQSLGQGLEFLIYFQGNSAPDKSGLPSDRFSAERTGGSVSTLTIQRTQQEDSAVYLCASSLISGGPAQETQYFGPGTRLLVL.

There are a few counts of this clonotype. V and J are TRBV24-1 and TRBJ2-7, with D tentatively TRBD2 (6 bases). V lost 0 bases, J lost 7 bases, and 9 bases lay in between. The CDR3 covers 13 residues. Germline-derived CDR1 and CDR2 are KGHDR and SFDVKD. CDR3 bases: TGTGCCACCAGTGATTTGGGCGGGGTGGAGCAGTACTTC. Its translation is CATSDLGGVEQYF.

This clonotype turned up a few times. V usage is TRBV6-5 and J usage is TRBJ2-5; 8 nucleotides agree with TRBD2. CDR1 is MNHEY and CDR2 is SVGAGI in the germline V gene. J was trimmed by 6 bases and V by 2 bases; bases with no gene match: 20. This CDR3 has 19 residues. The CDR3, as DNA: TGTGCCAGCAGTTACGGACAGCGAGCGGGAGTCGGGGTTGGCAAGACCCAGTACTTC. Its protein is CASSYGQRAGVGVGKTQYF.

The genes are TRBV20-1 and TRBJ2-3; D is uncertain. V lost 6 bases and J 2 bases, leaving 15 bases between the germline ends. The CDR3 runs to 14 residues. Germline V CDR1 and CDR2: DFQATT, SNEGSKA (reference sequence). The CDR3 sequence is CSATLILDTDTQYF. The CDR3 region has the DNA TGCAGTGCGACTCTCATCCTAGACACAGATACGCAGTATTTT.

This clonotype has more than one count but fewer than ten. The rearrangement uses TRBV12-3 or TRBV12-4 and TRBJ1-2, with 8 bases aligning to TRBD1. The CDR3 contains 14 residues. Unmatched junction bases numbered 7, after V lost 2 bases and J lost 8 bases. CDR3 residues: CASSLNRGKGGYTF. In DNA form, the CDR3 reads TGTGCCAGCAGTTTAAACAGGGGGAAGGGAGGCTACACCTTC.

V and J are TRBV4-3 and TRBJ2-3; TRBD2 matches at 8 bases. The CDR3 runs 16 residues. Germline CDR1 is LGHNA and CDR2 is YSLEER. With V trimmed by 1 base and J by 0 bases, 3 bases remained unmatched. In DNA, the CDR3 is TGCGCCAGCAGCCAAGGACTAGCGCCTAGCACAGATACGCAGTATTTT. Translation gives CASSQGLAPSTDTQYF.

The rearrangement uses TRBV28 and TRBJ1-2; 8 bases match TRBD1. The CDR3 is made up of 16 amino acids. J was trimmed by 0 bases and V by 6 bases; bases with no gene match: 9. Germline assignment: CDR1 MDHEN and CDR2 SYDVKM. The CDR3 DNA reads TGTGCCAGCAGATCCCATCCGGGACAGGCTAACTATGGCTACACCTTC. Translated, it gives CASRSHPGQANYGYTF.

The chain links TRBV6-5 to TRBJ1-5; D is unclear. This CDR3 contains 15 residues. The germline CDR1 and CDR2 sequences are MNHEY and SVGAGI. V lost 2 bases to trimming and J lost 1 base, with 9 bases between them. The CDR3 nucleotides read TGTGCCAGCAGTTACAATGTCGTAAGCAATCAGCCCCAGCATTTT. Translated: CASSYNVVSNQPQHF.

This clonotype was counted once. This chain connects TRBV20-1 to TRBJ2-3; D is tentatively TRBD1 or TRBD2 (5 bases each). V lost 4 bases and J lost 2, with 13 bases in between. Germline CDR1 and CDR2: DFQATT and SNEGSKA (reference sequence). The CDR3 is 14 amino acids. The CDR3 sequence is CSANTGTFTDTQYF. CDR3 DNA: TGCAGTGCTAACACCGGGACCTTCACAGATACGCAGTATTTT.

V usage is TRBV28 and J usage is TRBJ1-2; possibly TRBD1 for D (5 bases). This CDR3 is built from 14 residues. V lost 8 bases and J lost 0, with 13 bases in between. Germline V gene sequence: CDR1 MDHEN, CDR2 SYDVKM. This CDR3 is CASLPGGANYGYTF. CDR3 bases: TGTGCCAGCCTCCCGGGGGGAGCTAACTATGGCTACACCTTC.

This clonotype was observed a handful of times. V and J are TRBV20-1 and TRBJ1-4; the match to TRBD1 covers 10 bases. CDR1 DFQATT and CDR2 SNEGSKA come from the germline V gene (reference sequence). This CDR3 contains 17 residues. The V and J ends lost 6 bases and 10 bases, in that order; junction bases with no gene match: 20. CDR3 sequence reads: CSAPPGDRGVSRGKLFF. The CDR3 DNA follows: TGCAGTGCCCCCCCAGGGGACAGGGGCGTCTCACGGGGAAAACTGTTTTTT.

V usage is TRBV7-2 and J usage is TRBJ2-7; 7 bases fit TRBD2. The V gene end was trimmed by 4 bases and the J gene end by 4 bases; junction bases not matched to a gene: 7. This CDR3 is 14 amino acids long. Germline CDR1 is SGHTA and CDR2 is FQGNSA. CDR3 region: CASSSPGGSYEQYF. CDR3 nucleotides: TGTGCCAGCAGCTCACCAGGCGGGAGTTACGAGCAGTACTTC.

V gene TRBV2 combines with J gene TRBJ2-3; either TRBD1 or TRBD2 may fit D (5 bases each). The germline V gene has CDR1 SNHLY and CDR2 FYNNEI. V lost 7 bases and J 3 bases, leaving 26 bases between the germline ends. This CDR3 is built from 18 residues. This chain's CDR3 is CASKGIPGRHVGTDTQYF. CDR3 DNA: TGTGCCAGCAAGGGGATACCGGGACGCCACGTAGGAACAGATACGCAGTATTTT.

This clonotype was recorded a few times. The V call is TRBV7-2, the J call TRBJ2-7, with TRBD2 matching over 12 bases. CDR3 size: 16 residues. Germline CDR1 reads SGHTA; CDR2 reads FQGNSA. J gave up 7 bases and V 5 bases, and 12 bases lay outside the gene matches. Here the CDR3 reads CASSVQLGLAGGEQYF. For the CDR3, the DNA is TGTGCCAGCAGCGTCCAGTTGGGACTAGCGGGTGGTGAGCAGTACTTC.

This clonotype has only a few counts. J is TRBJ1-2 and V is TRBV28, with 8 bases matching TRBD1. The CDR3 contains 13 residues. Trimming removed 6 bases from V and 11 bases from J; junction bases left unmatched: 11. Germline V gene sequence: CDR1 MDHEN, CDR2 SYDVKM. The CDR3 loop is CASRPLGQGRYTF. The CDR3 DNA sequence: TGTGCCAGCAGACCACTAGGACAGGGAAGGTACACCTTC.

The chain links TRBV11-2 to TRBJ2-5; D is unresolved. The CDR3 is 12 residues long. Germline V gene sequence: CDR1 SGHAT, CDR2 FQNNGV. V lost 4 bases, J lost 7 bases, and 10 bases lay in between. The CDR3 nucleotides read TGTGCCAGCAGCTACTACACGGGGACCCAGTACTTC. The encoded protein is CASSYYTGTQYF. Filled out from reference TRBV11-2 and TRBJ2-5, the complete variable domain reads EAGVAQSPRYKIIEKRQSVAFWCNPISGHATLYWYQQILGQGPKLLIQFQNNGVVDDSQLPKDRFSAERLKGVDSTLKIQPAKLEDSAVYLCASSYYTGTQYFGPGTRLLVL.

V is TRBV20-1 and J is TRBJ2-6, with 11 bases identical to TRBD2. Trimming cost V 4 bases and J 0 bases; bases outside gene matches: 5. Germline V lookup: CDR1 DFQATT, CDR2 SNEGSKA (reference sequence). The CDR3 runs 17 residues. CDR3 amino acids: CSATGGLADSGANVLTF. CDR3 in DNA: TGCAGTGCTACTGGGGGACTAGCGGACTCTGGGGCCAACGTCCTGACTTTC.

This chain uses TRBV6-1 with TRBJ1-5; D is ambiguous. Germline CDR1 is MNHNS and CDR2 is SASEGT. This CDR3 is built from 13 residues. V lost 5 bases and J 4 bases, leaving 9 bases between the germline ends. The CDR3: CASSPDGNQPQHF. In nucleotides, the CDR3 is TGTGCCAGCAGTCCGGACGGAAATCAGCCCCAGCATTTT.

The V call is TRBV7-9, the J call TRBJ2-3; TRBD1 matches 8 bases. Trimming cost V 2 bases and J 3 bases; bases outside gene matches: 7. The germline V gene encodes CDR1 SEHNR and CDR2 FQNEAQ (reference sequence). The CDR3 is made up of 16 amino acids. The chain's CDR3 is CASSLTAGGKTDTQYF. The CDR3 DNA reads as TGTGCCAGCAGCTTAACGGCAGGGGGCAAGACAGATACGCAGTATTTT. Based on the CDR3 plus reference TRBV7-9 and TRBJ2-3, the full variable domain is DTGVSQNPRHKITKRGQNVTFRCDPISEHNRLYWYRQTLGQGPEFLTYFQNEAQLEKSRLLSDRFSAERPKGSFSTLEIQRTEQGDSAMYLCASSLTAGGKTDTQYFGPGTRLTVL.

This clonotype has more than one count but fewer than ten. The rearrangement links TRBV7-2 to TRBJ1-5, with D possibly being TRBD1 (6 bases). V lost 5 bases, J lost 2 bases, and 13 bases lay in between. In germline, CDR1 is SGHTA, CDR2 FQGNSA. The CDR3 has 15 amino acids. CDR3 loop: CASSPPRGGNQPQHF. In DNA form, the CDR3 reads TGTGCCAGCAGCCCACCTAGGGGGGGCAATCAGCCCCAGCATTTT.

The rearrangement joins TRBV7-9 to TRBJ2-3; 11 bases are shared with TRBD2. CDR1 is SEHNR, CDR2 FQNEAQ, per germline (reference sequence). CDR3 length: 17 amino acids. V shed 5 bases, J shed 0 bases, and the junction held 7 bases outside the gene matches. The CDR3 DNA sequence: TGTGCCAGCAGCCCCCGGACTAGCGGGCCTAGCACAGATACGCAGTATTTT. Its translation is CASSPRTSGPSTDTQYF.

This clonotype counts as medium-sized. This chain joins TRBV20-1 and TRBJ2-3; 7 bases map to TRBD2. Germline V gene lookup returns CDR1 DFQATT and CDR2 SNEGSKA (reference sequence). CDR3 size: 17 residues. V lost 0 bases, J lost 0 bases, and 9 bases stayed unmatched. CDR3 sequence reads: CSARDPWTRDSTDTQYF. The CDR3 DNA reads TGCAGTGCTAGAGATCCCTGGACTAGGGATAGCACAGATACGCAGTATTTT.

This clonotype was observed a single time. The CDR3 loop reads CAIKVERTAYNEQFF. As DNA, the CDR3 is TGTGCCATCAAAGTCGAGCGGACCGCCTACAATGAGCAGTTCTTC. The J gene is TRBJ2-1, the V gene TRBV10-3, with D possibly matching TRBD2 (5 bases). Trimming removed 7 bases at V and 2 bases at J, with 15 bases between. Germline loops: CDR1 ENHRY, CDR2 SYGVKD. The CDR3 covers 15 residues.

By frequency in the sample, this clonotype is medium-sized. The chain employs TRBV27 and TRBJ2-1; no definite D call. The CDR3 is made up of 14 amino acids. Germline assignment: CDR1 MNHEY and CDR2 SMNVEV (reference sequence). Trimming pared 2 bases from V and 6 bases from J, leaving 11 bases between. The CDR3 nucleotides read TGTGCCAGCAGTTTAAGGTCACCTTTCAATGAGCAGTTCTTC. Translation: CASSLRSPFNEQFF.

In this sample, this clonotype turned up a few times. In DNA, the CDR3 is TGTGCCAGCAGCCTGTTTCAGGACAGGAAAGCATCCTATAATTCACCCCTCCACTTT. Residues: CASSLFQDRKASYNSPLHF. The chain has TRBV21-1 and TRBJ1-6; the table's D call, TRBD1, has no DNA check behind it. TRBV21-1 is designated a pseudogene. This CDR3 is built from 19 residues.

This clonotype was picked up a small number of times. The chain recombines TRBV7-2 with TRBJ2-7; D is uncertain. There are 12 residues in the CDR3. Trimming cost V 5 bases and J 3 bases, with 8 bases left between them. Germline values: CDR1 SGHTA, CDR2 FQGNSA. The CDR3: CASSETLYEQYF. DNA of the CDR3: TGTGCCAGCAGCGAGACCCTCTACGAGCAGTACTTC.

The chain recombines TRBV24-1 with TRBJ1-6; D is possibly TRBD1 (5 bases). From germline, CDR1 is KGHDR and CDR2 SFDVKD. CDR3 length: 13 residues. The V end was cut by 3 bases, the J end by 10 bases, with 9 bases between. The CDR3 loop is CATSDPQGSPLHF. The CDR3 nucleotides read TGTGCCACCAGTGATCCCCAGGGATCACCCCTCCACTTT.

CDR3 region: CASIGKGTSGWYEQYF. The CDR3 DNA follows: TGTGCCAGCATAGGGAAGGGGACTAGCGGATGGTACGAGCAGTACTTC. The J gene is TRBJ2-7, the V gene TRBV7-3; TRBD2 aligns across 11 bases. J was trimmed by 4 bases and V by 7 bases; bases with no gene match: 12. This CDR3 is 16 amino acids long. CDR1 SGHTA and CDR2 FQGTGA come from the germline V gene.

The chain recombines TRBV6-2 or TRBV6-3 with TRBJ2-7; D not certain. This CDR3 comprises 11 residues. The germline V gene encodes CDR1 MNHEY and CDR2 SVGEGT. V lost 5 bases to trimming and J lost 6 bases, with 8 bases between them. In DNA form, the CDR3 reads TGTGCCAGCAGTCAGAGAGGCGAGCAGTACTTC. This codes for CASSQRGEQYF.

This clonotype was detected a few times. CDR3 loop: CASSQRSGTGELFF. In DNA, the CDR3 is TGTGCCAGCAGCCAAAGATCGGGAACCGGGGAGCTGTTTTTT. This chain joins TRBV4-2 and TRBJ2-2, with D tentatively TRBD2 (5 bases). The CDR3 runs 14 residues. Trimming left V 2 bases short and J 5 bases short, with 9 bases between. Per the germline V gene, CDR1 is LGHNA and CDR2 is YNFKEQ.

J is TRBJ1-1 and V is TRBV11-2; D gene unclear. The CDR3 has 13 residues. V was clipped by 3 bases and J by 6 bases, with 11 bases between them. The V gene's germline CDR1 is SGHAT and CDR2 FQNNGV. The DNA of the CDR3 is TGTGCCAGCAGCTTGTGGGGTCAACCTGAAGCTTTCTTT. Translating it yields CASSLWGQPEAFF.

The CDR3 is CASSMYSPTYEQYF. The CDR3 DNA is TGTGCCAGTAGTATGTATTCCCCGACCTACGAGCAGTACTTC. The chain links TRBV19 to TRBJ2-7; D remains unclear. V lost 3 bases and J lost 2, with 11 bases in between. The CDR3 runs 14 residues. Germline lookup yields CDR1 LNHDA and CDR2 SQIVND (reference sequence).